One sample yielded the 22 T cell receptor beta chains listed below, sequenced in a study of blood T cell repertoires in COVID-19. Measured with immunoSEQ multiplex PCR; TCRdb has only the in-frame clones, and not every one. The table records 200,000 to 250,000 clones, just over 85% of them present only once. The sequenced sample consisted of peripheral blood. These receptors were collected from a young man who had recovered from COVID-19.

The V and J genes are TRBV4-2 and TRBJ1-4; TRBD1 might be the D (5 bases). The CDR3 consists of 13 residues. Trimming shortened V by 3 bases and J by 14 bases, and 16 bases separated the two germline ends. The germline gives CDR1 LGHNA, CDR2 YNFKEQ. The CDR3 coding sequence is TGTGCCAGCAGCCACCTAGGAAGCAGGGTCCTGTTTTTT. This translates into CASSHLGSRVLFF.

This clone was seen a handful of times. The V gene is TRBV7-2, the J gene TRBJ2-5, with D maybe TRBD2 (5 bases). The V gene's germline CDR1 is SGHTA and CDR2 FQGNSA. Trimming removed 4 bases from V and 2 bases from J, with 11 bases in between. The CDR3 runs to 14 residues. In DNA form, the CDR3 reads TGTGCCAGCAGCTCCCAGGACTTTCAAGAGACCCAGTACTTC. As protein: CASSSQDFQETQYF.

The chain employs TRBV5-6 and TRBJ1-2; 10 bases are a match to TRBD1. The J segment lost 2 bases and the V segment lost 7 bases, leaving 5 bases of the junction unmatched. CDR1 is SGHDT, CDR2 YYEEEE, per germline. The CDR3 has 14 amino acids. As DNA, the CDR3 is TGTGCCAGCCGTGGACAGGGGGTAAACTATGGCTACACCTTC. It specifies CASRGQGVNYGYTF.

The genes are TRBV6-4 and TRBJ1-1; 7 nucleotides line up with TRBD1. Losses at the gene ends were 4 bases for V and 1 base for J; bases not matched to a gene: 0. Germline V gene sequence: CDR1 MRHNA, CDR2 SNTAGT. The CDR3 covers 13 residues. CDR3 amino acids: CASSGQGNTEAFF. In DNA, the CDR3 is TGTGCCAGCAGTGGACAGGGGAACACTGAAGCTTTCTTT.

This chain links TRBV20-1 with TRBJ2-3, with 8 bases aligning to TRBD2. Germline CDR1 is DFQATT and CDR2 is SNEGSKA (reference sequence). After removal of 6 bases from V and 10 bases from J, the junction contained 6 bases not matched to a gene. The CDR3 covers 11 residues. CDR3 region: CSAAAGGAQYF. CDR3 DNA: TGCAGTGCGGCGGCGGGGGGTGCGCAGTATTTT.

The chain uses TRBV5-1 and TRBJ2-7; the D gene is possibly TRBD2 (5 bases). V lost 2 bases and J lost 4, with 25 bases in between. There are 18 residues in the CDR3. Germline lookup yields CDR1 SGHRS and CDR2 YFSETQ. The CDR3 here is CASSFQAPVNAGEYEQYF. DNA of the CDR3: TGCGCCAGCAGCTTCCAAGCACCGGTGAATGCCGGGGAATACGAGCAGTACTTC.

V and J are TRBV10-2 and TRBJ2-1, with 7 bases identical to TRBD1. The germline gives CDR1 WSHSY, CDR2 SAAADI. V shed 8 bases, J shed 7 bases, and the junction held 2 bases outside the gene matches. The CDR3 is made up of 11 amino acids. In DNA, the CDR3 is TGCGCCAGCCTCAGGGGGAATGAGCAGTTCTTC. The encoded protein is CASLRGNEQFF.

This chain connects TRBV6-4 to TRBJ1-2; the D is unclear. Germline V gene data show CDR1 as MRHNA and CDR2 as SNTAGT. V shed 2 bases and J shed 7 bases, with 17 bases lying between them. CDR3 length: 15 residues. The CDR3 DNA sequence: TGTGCCAGCAGTGACCAGCCGGGAGCGAAGAGTGGCTACACCTTC. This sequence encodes CASSDQPGAKSGYTF.

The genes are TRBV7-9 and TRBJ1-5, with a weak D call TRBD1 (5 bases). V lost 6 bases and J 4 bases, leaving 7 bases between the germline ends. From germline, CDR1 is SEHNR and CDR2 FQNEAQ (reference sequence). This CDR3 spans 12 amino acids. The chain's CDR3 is CASREGNQPQHF. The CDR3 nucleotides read TGTGCCAGCAGGGAGGGGAATCAGCCCCAGCATTTT. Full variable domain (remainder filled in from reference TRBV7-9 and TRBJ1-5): DTGVSQNPRHKITKRGQNVTFRCDPISEHNRLYWYRQTLGQGPEFLTYFQNEAQLEKSRLLSDRFSAERPKGSFSTLEIQRTEQGDSAMYLCASREGNQPQHFGDGTRLSIL.

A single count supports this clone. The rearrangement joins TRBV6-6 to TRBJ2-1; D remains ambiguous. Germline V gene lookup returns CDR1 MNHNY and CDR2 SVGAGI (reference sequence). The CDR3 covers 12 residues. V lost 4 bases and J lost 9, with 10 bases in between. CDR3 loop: CASSSPNTEQFF. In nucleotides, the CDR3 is TGTGCCAGCAGTTCCCCCAACACTGAGCAGTTCTTC.

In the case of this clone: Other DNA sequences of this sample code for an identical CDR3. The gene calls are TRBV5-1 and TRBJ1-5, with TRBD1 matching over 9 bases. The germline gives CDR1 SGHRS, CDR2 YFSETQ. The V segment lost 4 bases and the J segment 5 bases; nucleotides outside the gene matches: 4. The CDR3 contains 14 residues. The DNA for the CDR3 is TGCGCCAGCAGCCCGGGACAGGGAGATCAGCCCCAGCATTTT. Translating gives CASSPGQGDQPQHF.

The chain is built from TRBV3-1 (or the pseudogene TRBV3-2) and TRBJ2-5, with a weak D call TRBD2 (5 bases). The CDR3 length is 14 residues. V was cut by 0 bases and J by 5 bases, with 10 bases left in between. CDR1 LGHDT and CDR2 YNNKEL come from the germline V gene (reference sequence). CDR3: CASSQERRLETQYF. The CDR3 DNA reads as TGTGCCAGCAGCCAAGAGAGGAGGTTGGAGACCCAGTACTTC.

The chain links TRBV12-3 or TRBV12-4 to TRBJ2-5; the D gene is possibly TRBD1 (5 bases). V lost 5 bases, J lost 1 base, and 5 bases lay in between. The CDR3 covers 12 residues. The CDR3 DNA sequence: TGTGCCAGCAGTCAGGGCCAAGAGACCCAGTACTTC. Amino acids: CASSQGQETQYF.

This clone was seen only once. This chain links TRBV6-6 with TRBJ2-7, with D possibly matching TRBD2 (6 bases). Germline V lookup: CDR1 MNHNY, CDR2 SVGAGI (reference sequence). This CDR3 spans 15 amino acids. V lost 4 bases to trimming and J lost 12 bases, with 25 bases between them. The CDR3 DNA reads TGTGCCAGCAGTTCACTGACCGGGGGAGAAGTCCGTCCGTACTTC. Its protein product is CASSSLTGGEVRPYF.

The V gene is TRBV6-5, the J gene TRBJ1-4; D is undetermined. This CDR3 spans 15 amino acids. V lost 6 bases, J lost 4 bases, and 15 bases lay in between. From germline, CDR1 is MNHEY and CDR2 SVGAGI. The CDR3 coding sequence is TGTGCCAGCAGCCCCGAGGGTTGGGGTAATGAAAAACTGTTTTTT. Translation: CASSPEGWGNEKLFF.

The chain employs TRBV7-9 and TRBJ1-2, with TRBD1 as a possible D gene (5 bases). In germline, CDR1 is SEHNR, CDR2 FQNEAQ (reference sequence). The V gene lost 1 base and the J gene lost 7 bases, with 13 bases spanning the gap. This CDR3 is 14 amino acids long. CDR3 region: CASSLGAGLGGYTF. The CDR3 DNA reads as TGTGCCAGCAGCTTAGGAGCGGGGCTGGGTGGCTACACCTTC.

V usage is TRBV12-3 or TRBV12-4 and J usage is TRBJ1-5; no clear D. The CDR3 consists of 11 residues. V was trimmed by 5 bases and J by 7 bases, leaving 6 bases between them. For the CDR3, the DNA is TGTGCCAGCAGTGCCGGGCAGCCCCAGCATTTT. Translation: CASSAGQPQHF.

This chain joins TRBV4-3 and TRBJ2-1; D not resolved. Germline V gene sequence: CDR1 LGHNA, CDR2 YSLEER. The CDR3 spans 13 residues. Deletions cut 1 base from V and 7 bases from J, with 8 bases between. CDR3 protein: CASSQGGANEQFF. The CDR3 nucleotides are TGCGCCAGCAGCCAAGGTGGAGCTAATGAGCAGTTCTTC.

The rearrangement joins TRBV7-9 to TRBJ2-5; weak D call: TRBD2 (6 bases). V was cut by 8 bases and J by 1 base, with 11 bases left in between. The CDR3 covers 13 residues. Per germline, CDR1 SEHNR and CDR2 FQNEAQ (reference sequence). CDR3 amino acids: CASRRGSQETQYF. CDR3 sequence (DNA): TGTGCCAGCCGGCGGGGCAGCCAAGAGACCCAGTACTTC. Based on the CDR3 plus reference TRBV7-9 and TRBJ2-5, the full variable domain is DTGVSQNPRHKITKRGQNVTFRCDPISEHNRLYWYRQTLGQGPEFLTYFQNEAQLEKSRLLSDRFSAERPKGSFSTLEIQRTEQGDSAMYLCASRRGSQETQYFGPGTRLLVL.

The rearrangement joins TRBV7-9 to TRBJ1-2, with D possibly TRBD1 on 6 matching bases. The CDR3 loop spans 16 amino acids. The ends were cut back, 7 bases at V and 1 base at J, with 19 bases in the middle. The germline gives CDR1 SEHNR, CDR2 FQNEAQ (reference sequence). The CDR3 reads CASTPSRTDVNYGYTF. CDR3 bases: TGTGCCAGCACCCCGTCTAGGACAGACGTTAACTATGGCTACACCTTC.

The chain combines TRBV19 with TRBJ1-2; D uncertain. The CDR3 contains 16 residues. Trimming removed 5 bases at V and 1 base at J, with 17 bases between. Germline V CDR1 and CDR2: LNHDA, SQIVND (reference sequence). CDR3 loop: CASSEPWEFSNYGYTF. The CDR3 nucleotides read TGTGCCAGTAGTGAACCCTGGGAGTTCAGTAACTATGGCTACACCTTC.

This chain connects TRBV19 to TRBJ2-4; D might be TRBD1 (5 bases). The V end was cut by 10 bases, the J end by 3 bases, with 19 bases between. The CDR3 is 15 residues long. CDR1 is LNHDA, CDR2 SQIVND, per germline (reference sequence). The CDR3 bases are TGTGCCACCCAAGGGGCGCCTTCGGTCAAAAACATTCAGTACTTC. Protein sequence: CATQGAPSVKNIQYF. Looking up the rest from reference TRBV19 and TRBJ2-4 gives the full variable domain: DGGITQSPKYLFRKEGQNVTLSCEQNLNHDAMYWYRQDPGQGLRLIYYSQIVNDFQKGDIAEGYSVSREKKESFPLTVTSAQKNPTAFYLCATQGAPSVKNIQYFGAGTRLSVL.